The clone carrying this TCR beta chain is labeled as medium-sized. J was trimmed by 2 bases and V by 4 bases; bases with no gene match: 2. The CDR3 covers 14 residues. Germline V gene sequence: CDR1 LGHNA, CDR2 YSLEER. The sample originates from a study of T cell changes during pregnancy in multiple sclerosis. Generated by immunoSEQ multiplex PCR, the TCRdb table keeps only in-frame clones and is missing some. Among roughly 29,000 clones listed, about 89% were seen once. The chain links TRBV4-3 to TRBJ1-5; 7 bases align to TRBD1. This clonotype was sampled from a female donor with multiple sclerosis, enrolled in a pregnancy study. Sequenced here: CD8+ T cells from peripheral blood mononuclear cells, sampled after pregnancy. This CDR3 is CASSPGTGNQPQHF. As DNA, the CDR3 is TGCGCCAGCAGCCCGGGGACAGGCAATCAGCCCCAGCATTTT.